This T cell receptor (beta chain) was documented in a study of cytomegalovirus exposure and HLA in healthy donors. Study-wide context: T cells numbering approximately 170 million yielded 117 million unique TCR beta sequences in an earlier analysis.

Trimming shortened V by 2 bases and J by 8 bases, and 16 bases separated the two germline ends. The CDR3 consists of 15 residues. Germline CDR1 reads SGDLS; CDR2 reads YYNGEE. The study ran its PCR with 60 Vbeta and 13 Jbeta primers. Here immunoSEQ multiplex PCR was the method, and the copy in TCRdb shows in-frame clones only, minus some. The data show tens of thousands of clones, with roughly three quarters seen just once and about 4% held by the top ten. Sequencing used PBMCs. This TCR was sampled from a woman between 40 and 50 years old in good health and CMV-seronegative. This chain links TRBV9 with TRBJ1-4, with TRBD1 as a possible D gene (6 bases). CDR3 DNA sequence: TGTGCCAGCAGCGTCCAAGGGGGGGCTTGGGAAAAACTGTTTTTT. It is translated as CASSVQGGAWEKLFF.